This T cell receptor beta chain derives from a study of T cells in Graves' hyperthyroidism and ophthalmopathy. In the study overall: Peripheral blood was taken when the disease was first diagnosed, before any treatment began. Points from the study as a whole: It was a median about seven months before onset that the model predicted ophthalmopathy. Most thyroid clonotypes expanded above 0.001 were also detected in blood.

Amplification of TCR beta CDR3 regions used RNA as the template. HTBI primers were used for first-round RT-PCR of the TCR CDR3. TCRdb ran MiXCR on the multiplex PCR reads and lists one entry per CDR3 protein. The sample comprises 300,000 to 350,000 distinct CDR3 sequences, 20% to 25% of which are singletons, and less than 65% rests with the top ten. Clinical symptoms, serum thyroxine, TRAb, thyroid ultrasound and orbital computed tomography informed diagnoses. V was pared by 5 bases and J by 3 bases, with 15 bases between. The V gene's germline CDR1 is SGHAT and CDR2 FQNNGV. This CDR3 is built from 15 residues. As for this clonotype: Its antigen is currently unknown.

The specimen sequenced was blood. The clonotype comes from a woman aged 50 to 60 with Graves' hyperthyroidism. The gene calls are TRBV11-2 and TRBJ2-3; D perhaps matches TRBD1 (7 bases). For the CDR3, the DNA is TGTGCCAGCAGCCCCAGGGGGGTGACTACAGATACGCAGTATTTT. Translating gives CASSPRGVTTDTQYF.